The clone carrying this TCR beta chain turned up a few times. Through a sample-barcoded 5' primer and a J-beta primer mix, a second PCR was run for 7 to 11 cycles. MiXCR was run by TCRdb on the 5' RACE reads, yielding one entry per CDR3 protein. The sample has some 550,000 distinct CDR3 sequences, 40% to 55% seen once. Isolation recovered at least 6.5 million PBMCs from every sample. Trimming left V 6 bases short and J 0 bases short, with 9 bases between. The CDR3 has 15 amino acids. The data originate from a study of blood T cells in healthy people across ages. Across the study: Through template switching, about one barcoded beta molecule was captured per two T cells, as measured in model experiments.

This receptor was obtained from an elderly man in good health. The chain combines TRBV12-3 or TRBV12-4 with TRBJ2-6; weak D call: TRBD1 (5 bases). Sequencing was carried out using blood. CDR3 amino acids: CASRQDISGANVLTF. The CDR3, as DNA: TGTGCCAGCAGACAGGACATCTCTGGGGCCAACGTCCTGACTTTC.